Following are 2 T cell receptor beta chains from one sample sequenced in a study of blood T cell repertoires in COVID-19 (dated by TCRdb to about 2020). The library was built by means of the immunoSEQ multiplex PCR assay. TCRdb re-hosts the immuneACCESS table, in-frame sequences only. Its copies lack some clones; in the studies checked, an unresolved V gene accounts for under half of them, and the cause for the rest is not known. The sample table holds 39,000 or so clones, of which around 81% were seen once. More than 30% of the sample is taken by the ten largest. The sequencing input was peripheral blood. These receptors all stem from a man aged 35-49 years with active or convalescent COVID-19.

The rearrangement joins TRBV20-1 to TRBJ1-2; no reliable D call. Germline V gene data show CDR1 as DFQATT and CDR2 as SNEGSKA (reference sequence). Trimming pared 6 bases from V and 7 bases from J, leaving 6 bases between. This CDR3 is 9 amino acids long. The chain's CDR3 is CSAAGGYTF. CDR3 DNA: TGCAGTGCGGCAGGTGGCTACACCTTC.

The J gene is TRBJ1-4, the V gene TRBV6-6; 7 nucleotides align to TRBD1. The ends lost 2 bases at V and 7 bases at J; junction bases unmatched: 7. Germline V gene data show CDR1 as MNHNY and CDR2 as SVGAGI (reference sequence). The CDR3 spans 15 residues. The CDR3 sequence: CASSYGQAGGEKLFF. CDR3 DNA sequence: TGTGCCAGCAGTTACGGACAGGCAGGGGGTGAAAAACTGTTTTTT.